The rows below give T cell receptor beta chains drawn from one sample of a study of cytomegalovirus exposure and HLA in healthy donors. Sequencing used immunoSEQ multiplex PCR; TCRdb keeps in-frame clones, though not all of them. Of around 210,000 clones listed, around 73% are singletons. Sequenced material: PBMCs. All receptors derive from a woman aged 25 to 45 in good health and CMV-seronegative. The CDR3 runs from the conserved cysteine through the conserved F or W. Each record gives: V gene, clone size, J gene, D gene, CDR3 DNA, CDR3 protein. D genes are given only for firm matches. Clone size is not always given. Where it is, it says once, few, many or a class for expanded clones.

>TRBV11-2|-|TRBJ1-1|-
TGTGCCAGCAGCTTCGCGGGGGGGGGACTGCGGTTT
CASSFAGGGLRF
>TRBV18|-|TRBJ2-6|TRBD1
TGTGCCAGCTCACCATCCATGGACAGGGGCAGTGGGGCCAACGTCCTGACTTTC
CASSPSMDRGSGANVLTF
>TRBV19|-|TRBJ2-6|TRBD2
TGTGCCAGTAGTAAGTCCCGACTAGCGCATAGCTCTGGGGCCAACGTCCTGACTTTC
CASSKSRLAHSSGANVLTF
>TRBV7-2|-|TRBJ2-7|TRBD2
TGTGCCAGCAGCTTAGTGTCCGCGGGAGACTACGAGCAGTACTTC
CASSLVSAGDYEQYF
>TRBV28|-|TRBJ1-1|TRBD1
TGTGCCAGCAGTTTGGGACAGGGGGCGCCGGGAAACCCTGAAGCTTTCTTT
CASSLGQGAPGNPEAFF
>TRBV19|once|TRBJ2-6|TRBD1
TGTGCCAGTAGTACCACAGGGGCTGGGGTCAACGTCCTGACTTTC
CASSTTGAGVNVLTF
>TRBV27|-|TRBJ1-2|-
TGTGCCAGCAGTTTTCAGGGTTCTAACTATGGCTACACCTTC
CASSFQGSNYGYTF
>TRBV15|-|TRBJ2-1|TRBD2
TGTGCCACCAGCAGAGACCAGGGACTAGCCAATCTCTTC
CATSRDQGLANLF
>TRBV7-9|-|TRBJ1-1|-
TGTGCCACACCACAGGAACCGGGGGACTACACTGAAGCTTTCTTT
CATPQEPGDYTEAFF
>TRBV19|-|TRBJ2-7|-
TGTGCCAGTAGTATTATTGGTACCGGGGGCGAGCAGTACTTC
CASSIIGTGGEQYF
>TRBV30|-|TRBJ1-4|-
TGTGCCACCACCAGGACAGCAACGCGTGAAAAACTGTTTTTT
CATTRTATREKLFF
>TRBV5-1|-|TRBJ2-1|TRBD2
TGCGCCAGCAGCTTGGTTCCAGCGGGGGGATCCTACAATGAGCAGTTCTTC
CASSLVPAGGSYNEQFF
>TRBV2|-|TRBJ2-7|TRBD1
TGTGCCAGCAGTTGGGACAGGGCCTACGAGCAGTACTTC
CASSWDRAYEQYF
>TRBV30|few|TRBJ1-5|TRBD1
TGTGCCTGGAGTGTACAGGGGAGCCAGCCCCAGCATTTT
CAWSVQGSQPQHF
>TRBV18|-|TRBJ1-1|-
TGTGCCAGCTCACCCTCGCTACCGGGACAAGGATTAACTGAAGCTTTCTTT
CASSPSLPGQGLTEAFF
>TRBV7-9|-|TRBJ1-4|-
TGTGCCAGCAGCTCCCCGCAGGCCTGGGAAAAACTGTTTTTT
CASSSPQAWEKLFF
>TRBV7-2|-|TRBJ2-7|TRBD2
TGTGCCAGCAGGGGGACTAGCGGATCTGCCTACGAGCAGTACTTC
CASRGTSGSAYEQYF
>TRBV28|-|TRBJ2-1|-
TGTGCCAGCAGTTTGTGGAGGTCTGGCAATGAGCAGTTCTTC
CASSLWRSGNEQFF
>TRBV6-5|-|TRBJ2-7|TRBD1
TGTGCCAGCAGTGTCCGGGACAGGGGACCCTACGAGCAGTACTTC
CASSVRDRGPYEQYF
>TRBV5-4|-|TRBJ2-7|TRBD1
TGTGCCAGCAGCTCTGGCAGGGACAGGGGTTCCGAGCAGTACTTC
CASSSGRDRGSEQYF
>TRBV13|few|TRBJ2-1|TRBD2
TGTGCCAGCAAGCGGCAGCGGGAGGGCTATGAGCAGTTCTTC
CASKRQREGYEQFF
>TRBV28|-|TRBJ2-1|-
TGTGCCAGCATCAGTGGGAGCGTCTCCTACAATGAGCAGTTCTTC
CASISGSVSYNEQFF
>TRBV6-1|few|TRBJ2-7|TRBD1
TGTGCCATCAGCCCGGGACAGGGATACGAGCAGTACTTC
CAISPGQGYEQYF
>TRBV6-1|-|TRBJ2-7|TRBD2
TGTGCCAGCACCACTGGCGGGAGTCTCTACGAGCAGTACTTC
CASTTGGSLYEQYF
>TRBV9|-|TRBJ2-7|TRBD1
TGTGCCAGCTCTGGACAGGCTAACTCCTACGAGCAGTACTTC
CASSGQANSYEQYF
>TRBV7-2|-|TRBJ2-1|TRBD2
TGTGCCAGCAGCTTGTTAGCGGGAGGGGGGCAGTTCTTC
CASSLLAGGGQFF
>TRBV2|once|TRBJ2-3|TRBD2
TGTGCCAGCAGTCCACGGACTAGCGGGAGAGCCGATACGCAGTATTTT
CASSPRTSGRADTQYF
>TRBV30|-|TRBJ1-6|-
TGTGCCTGGAGTACCGGGACTCTTTTCCTACCCCTCCACTTT
CAWSTGTLFLPLHF
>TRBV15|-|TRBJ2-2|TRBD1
TGTGCCACCAGCAGAGATCGTTGGACAGGGAGGACCGGGGAGCTGTTTTTT
CATSRDRWTGRTGELFF
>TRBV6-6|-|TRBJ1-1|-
TGTGCCAGCAGTTATTCCCTAGGGACATCTGAAGCTTTCTTT
CASSYSLGTSEAFF
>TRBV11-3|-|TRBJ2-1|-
TGTGCCAGCAGCTCCCTAGGAGCAGACAATGAGCAGTTCTTC
CASSSLGADNEQFF
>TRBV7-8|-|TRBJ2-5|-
TGTGCCAGCAGTCTCAGACGGAGGTGGGAGACCCAGTACTTC
CASSLRRRWETQYF
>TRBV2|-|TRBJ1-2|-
TGTGCCAGCAGTTCCAGGTTTCCTAACTATGGCTACACCTTC
CASSSRFPNYGYTF
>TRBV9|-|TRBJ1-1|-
TGTGCCAGCAGCGTAGCCGGAGGGCGGAACACTGAAGCTTTCTTT
CASSVAGGRNTEAFF
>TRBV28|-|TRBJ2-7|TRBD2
TGTGCCAGCAGTACCTGGACTAGCGGCCCCTACGAGCAGTACTTC
CASSTWTSGPYEQYF
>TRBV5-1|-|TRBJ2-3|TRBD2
TGCGCCAGCAGCTTGGGTCTAGCGGGAGACACGCAGTATTTT
CASSLGLAGDTQYF
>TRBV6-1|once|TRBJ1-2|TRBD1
TGTGCCAGCAGTGAAGTACCCGGACAGGGGGGGGGCTACACCTTC
CASSEVPGQGGGYTF
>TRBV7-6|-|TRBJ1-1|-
TGTGCCAGCAGCTCAGGACAAACGAACACTGAAGCTTTCTTT
CASSSGQTNTEAFF
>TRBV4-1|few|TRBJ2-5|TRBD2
TGCGCCAGCAGCCAGGCCCTGAGCGGGGGGGCCTTGGAGACCCAGTACTTC
CASSQALSGGALETQYF
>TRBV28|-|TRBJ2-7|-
TGTGCCAGCAGTTGGGACAACTCCTACGAGCAGTACTTC
CASSWDNSYEQYF
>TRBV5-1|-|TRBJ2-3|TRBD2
TGCGCCAGCAGCTCGTTTATACTAGCGGGGAATCTGGCAGATACGCAGTATTTT
CASSSFILAGNLADTQYF
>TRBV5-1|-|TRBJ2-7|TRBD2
TGCGCCAGCAGCTTGTTACTCTCCATAGCGGGGGGAGAATACGAGCAGTACTTC
CASSLLLSIAGGEYEQYF
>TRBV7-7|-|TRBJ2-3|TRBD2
TGTGCTAGCAGCTTAGGCGGGGGACTAGCGGATACGCAGTATTTT
CASSLGGGLADTQYF
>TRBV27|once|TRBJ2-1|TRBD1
TGTGCCAGCAGTTTCGGACAGGTCCATGAAGCGGTTTGGAATGAGCAGTTCTTC
CASSFGQVHEAVWNEQFF
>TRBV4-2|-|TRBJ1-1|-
TGTGCCAGCAGCCAAGTTTTGGGAGCCGACACTGAAGCTTTCTTT
CASSQVLGADTEAFF
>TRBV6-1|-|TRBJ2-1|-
TGTGCCAGCAGTGACCCCGGGACTCGCCATCTCTTC
CASSDPGTRHLF
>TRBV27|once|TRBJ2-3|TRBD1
TGTGCCAGCAGTTTACAGGGGGTCTTTACAGATACGCAGTATTTT
CASSLQGVFTDTQYF
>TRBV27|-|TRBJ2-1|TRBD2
TGTGCCAGCAGTTTAATACCCCTCCGACTAGCGGACCCCCCTGAGCAGTTCTTC
CASSLIPLRLADPPEQFF
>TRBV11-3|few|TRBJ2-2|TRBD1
TGTGCCAGCAGCCCTCGACAGGGGGGGACCGGGGAGCTGTTTTTT
CASSPRQGGTGELFF
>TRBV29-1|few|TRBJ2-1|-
TGCAGCGTTGGGGGCGGGCAGGGACGGGTGTGGGGGCAGGCGGCAGGCAATGAGCAGTTCTTC
CSVGGGQGRVWGQAAGNEQFF
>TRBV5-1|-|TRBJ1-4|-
TGCGCCAGCAGCTCGGGAGACACTCCGGCTAATGAAAAACTGTTTTTT
CASSSGDTPANEKLFF
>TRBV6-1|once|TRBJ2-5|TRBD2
TGTGCCAGCAGTGAAGCGTTAGCGGGAGTTCGGGAGACCCAGTACTTC
CASSEALAGVRETQYF
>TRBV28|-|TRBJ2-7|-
TGTGCCAGCAGCGACAGCCCTGCTCCCCACGAGCAGTACTTC
CASSDSPAPHEQYF
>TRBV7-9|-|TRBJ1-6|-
TGTGCCAGCAGCTTAAACACCTATAATTCACCCCTCCACTTT
CASSLNTYNSPLHF
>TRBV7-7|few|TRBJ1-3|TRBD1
TGTGCTAGCAGCTTAGGGACAGGGGCTGGAAACACCATATATTTT
CASSLGTGAGNTIYF
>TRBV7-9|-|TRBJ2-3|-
TGTGCCAGCAGCTTAATGAGGCGGTCAATGACAGATACGCAGTATTTT
CASSLMRRSMTDTQYF
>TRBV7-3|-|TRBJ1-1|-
TGTGCCAGCAGCTTAAGCGGAGGGAACACTGAAGCTTTCTTT
CASSLSGGNTEAFF
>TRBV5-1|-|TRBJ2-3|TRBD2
TGCGCCAGCAGCTCCGGGACTAGCGGGGACTATAGCACAGATACGCAGTATTTT
CASSSGTSGDYSTDTQYF
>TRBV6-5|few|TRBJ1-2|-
TGTGCCAGCAGTTACTCGACCTTCCGGGACTACACCTTC
CASSYSTFRDYTF